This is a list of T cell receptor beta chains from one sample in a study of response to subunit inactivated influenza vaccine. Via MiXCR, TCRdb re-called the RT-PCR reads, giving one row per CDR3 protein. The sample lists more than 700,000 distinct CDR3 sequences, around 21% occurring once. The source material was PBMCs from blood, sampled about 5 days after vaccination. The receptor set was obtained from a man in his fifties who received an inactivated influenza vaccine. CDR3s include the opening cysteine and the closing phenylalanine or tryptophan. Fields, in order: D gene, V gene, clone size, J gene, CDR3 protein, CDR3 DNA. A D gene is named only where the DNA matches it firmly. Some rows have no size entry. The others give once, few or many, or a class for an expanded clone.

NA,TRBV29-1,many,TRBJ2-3,CSVEDRAGASTDTQYF,TGCAGCGTTGAAGATAGGGCGGGGGCGAGCACAGATACGCAGTATTTT
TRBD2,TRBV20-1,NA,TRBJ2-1,CSAPWVAGGPGEQFF,TGCAGTGCACCATGGGTCGCGGGAGGGCCTGGTGAGCAGTTCTTC
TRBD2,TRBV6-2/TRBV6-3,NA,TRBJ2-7,CASRTRLADYYEQYF,TGTGCCAGCAGGACTCGACTAGCGGACTACTACGAGCAGTACTTC
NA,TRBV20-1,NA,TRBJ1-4,CSARYYRDTNEKLFF,TGCAGTGCTAGGTACTACAGGGACACTAATGAAAAACTGTTTTTT
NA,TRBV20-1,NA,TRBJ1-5,CSARDRRGNQPQHF,TGCAGTGCTAGAGATAGGAGGGGCAATCAGCCCCAGCATTTT
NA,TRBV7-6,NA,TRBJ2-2,CASSLEAPAGNTGELFF,TGTGCCAGCAGCTTAGAGGCCCCAGCCGGTAACACCGGGGAGCTGTTTTTT
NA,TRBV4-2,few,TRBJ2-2,CASSQERWGNTGELFF,TGTGCCAGCAGCCAAGAGAGGTGGGGGAACACCGGGGAGCTGTTTTTT
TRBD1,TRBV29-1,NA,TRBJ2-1,CSVVDRGDEQFF,TGCAGCGTTGTGGACAGGGGAGATGAGCAGTTCTTC
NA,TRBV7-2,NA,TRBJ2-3,CASSMSSDTQYF,TGTGCCAGCAGTATGAGTTCGGATACGCAGTATTTT
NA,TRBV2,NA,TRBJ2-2,CASSKGMMIGELFF,TGTGCCAGCAGTAAGGGAATGATGATCGGGGAGCTGTTTTTT
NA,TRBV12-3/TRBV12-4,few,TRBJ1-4,CASSTRGVGKLFF,TGTGCCAGCAGTACCCGGGGGGTTGGAAAACTGTTTTTT
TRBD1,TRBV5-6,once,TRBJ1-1,CASSLARTGYAFF,TGTGCCAGCAGCTTGGCCCGGACAGGGTATGCTTTCTTT
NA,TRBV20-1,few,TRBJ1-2,CSARDSRTAYGYTF,TGCAGTGCTAGAGATTCCCGGACAGCCTATGGCTACACCTTC
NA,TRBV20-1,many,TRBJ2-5,CVTGGRETQYF,TGCGTGACCGGGGGCAGAGAGACCCAGTACTTC
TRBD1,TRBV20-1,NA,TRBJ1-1,CSARVQGVNTEAFF,TGCAGTGCTAGGGTACAGGGGGTGAACACTGAAGCTTTCTTT
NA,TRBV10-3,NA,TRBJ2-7,CAISENNSETYEQYF,TGTGCCATCAGTGAGAATAACAGCGAGACCTACGAGCAGTACTTC
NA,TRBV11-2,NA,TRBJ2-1,CASSLVRDSGNEQFF,TGTGCCAGCAGCTTAGTCCGCGATTCGGGGAATGAGCAGTTCTTC
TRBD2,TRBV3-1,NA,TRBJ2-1,CASSPQSGREQFF,TGTGCCAGCAGCCCTCAGAGCGGGAGGGAGCAGTTCTTC
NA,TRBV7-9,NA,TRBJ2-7,CASSLAGQSEQYF,TGTGCCAGCAGCTTAGCGGGCCAATCCGAGCAGTACTTC
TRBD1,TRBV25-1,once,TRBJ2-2,CASSEYPQGLNTGELFF,TGTGCCAGCAGTGAATACCCACAGGGGTTAAACACCGGGGAGCTGTTTTTT
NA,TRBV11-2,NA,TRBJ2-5,CASSQLGQETQYF,TGTGCCAGCAGCCAATTAGGCCAAGAGACCCAGTACTTC
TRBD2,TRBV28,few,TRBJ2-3,CASSLILLAGVPDTQYF,TGTGCCAGCAGTTTAATCCTCTTAGCGGGAGTACCAGATACGCAGTATTTT
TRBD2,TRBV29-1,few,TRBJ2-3,CSVERLAGPDTQYF,TGCAGCGTTGAGAGGCTAGCGGGTCCAGATACGCAGTATTTT
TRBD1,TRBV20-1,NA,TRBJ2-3,CSASRDRGFGDTQYF,TGCAGTGCTAGTAGGGACAGGGGGTTTGGTGATACGCAGTATTTT
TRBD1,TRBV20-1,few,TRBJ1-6,CSAREQTGQGGSPLHF,TGCAGTGCTAGGGAGCAGACGGGACAGGGAGGATCACCCCTCCACTTT
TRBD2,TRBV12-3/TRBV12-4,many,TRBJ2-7,CASSHPFSGSSYEQYF,TGTGCCAGCAGCCATCCGTTTAGCGGGAGCTCCTACGAGCAGTACTTC
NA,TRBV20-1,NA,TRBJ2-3,CSATGERLTDTQYF,TGCAGTGCTACAGGGGAGCGGCTCACAGATACGCAGTATTTT
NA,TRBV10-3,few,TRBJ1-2,CAISEGRTNYGYTF,TGTGCCATCAGTGAGGGCAGAACTAACTATGGCTACACCTTC